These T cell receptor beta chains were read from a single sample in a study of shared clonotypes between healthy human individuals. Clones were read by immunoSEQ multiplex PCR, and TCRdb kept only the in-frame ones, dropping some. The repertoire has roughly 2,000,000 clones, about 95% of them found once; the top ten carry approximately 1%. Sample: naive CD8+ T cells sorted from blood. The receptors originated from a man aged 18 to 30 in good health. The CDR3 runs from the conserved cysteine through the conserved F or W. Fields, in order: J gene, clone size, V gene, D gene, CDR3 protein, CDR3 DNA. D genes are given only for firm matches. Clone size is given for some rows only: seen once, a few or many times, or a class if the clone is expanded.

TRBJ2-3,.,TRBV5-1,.,CASSLEGSTDTQYF,TGCGCCAGCAGCTTGGAGGGTAGCACAGATACGCAGTATTTT
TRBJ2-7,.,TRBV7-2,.,CASSLAFAGYEQYF,TGTGCCAGCAGCTTAGCCTTTGCAGGCTACGAGCAGTACTTC
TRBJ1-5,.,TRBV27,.,CASSHTGSHQPQHF,TGTGCCAGCAGCCATACAGGGAGCCATCAGCCCCAGCATTTT
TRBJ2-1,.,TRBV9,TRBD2,CASSVGAGGDNEQFF,TGTGCCAGCAGCGTAGGGGCGGGAGGGGACAATGAGCAGTTCTTC
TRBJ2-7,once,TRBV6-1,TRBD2,CASSDRDYYEQYF,TGTGCCAGCAGTGACAGGGACTACTACGAGCAGTACTTC
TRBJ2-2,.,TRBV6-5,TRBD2,CASSYSGTSAGELFF,TGTGCCAGCAGTTATTCTGGGACTAGCGCCGGGGAGCTGTTTTTT
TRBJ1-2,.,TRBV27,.,CASSFLPLADGYTF,TGTGCCAGCAGTTTCTTACCTCTGGCGGATGGCTACACCTTC
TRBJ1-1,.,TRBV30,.,CAWSFTGTNTEAFF,TGTGCCTGGAGTTTCACAGGGACCAACACTGAAGCTTTCTTT
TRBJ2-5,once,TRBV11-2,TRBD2,CASSPGLAGPFETQYF,TGTGCCAGCAGCCCGGGACTAGCGGGGCCCTTTGAGACCCAGTACTTC
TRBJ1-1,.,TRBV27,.,CASSPGTGKGDTEAFF,TGTGCCAGCAGCCCCGGGACGGGGAAAGGGGACACTGAAGCTTTCTTT
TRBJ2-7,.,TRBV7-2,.,CASSLRGTGNYEQYF,TGTGCCAGCAGCTTAAGGGGGACTGGGAACTACGAGCAGTACTTC
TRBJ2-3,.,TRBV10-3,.,CAISELPDTDTQYF,TGTGCCATCAGTGAGTTACCAGACACAGATACGCAGTATTTT
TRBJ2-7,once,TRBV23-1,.,CASRPYGQSSYEQYF,TGCGCCAGCAGACCCTATGGACAGAGCTCCTACGAGCAGTACTTC
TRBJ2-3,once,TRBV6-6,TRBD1,CASLSGTGTDTQYF,TGTGCCAGCCTTTCGGGGACAGGCACAGATACGCAGTATTTT
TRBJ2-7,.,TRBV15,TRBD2,CATSSGTSGSYEQYF,TGTGCCACCAGCAGCGGGACTAGCGGGAGCTACGAGCAGTACTTC
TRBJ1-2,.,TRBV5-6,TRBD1,CASSPGQGLYGYTF,TGTGCCAGCAGCCCGGGACAGGGCCTCTATGGCTACACCTTC